A single sample gave rise to the 10 T cell receptor beta chains below, sequenced in a study of cytomegalovirus exposure and HLA in healthy donors. This PCR relied on a set of 60 Vbeta primers and 13 Jbeta primers. Repertoires were generated with immunoSEQ multiplex PCR, while TCRdb's copy carries only in-frame clones and drops some. The table has around 110,000 clones, 70% to 80% seen once. Sequenced material: PBMCs. The receptors were sampled from a boy aged 5 to 17 in good health and CMV-seronegative.

The V call is TRBV30, the J call TRBJ2-1; the match to TRBD1 covers 8 bases. The junction had 4 bases not matched to a gene; V was cut back by 3 bases and J by 0 bases. There are 15 residues in the CDR3. From germline, CDR1 is GTSNPN and CDR2 SVGIG (reference sequence). Here the CDR3 DNA reads TGTGCCTGGAGCCTAGGGACAGGCTCCTACAATGAGCAGTTCTTC. It translates to CAWSLGTGSYNEQFF.

This clone was counted between two and nine times. The rearrangement links TRBV5-1 to TRBJ1-1; weak D call: TRBD1 (6 bases). Trimming cost V 0 bases and J 2 bases, with 14 bases left between them. Germline V CDR1 and CDR2: SGHRS, YFSETQ. The CDR3 is made up of 16 amino acids. The CDR3: CASSLGTTGINTEAFF. The DNA for the CDR3 is TGCGCCAGCAGCTTGGGGACCACAGGGATCAACACTGAAGCTTTCTTT.

The CDR3 region has the DNA TGTGCCTGGAGTCAGGACTACGAGCAGTACTTC. Its protein product is CAWSQDYEQYF. The V call is TRBV30, the J call TRBJ2-7, with D unclear. The CDR3 covers 11 residues. Per germline, CDR1 GTSNPN and CDR2 SVGIG (reference sequence). V lost 2 bases and J 3 bases, leaving 5 bases between the germline ends.

Worth noting for this clone: The junction and the germline gene differ at one end; a read error may be behind it. The genes are TRBV18 and TRBJ2-7; 10 nucleotides agree with TRBD2. The germline V gene encodes CDR1 KGHSH and CDR2 LQKENI. The CDR3 length is 17 residues. The CDR3 bases are TGTGCCAGCTCACCCCTACACCGGGCTAGCGGGAGAGGTGAGCAGTGCTTC. This encodes CASSPLHRASGRGEQCF. Using reference TRBV18 and TRBJ2-7 for the parts outside the CDR3, the full variable domain is NAGVMQNPRHLVRRRGQEARLRCSPMKGHSHVYWYRQLPEEGLKFMVYLQKENIIDESGMPKERFSAEFPKEGPSILRIQQVVRGDSAAYFCASSPLHRASGRGEQCFGPGTRLTVT.

This chain links TRBV14 with TRBJ2-1, with TRBD2 matching 7 bases. CDR3 length: 17 amino acids. Germline V gene lookup returns CDR1 SGHDN and CDR2 FVKESK. V lost 4 bases, J lost 4 bases, and 13 bases stayed unmatched. The CDR3, as DNA: TGTGCCAGCAGCCTCCGGGCGGGGGAGGCGGCGTACAATGAGCAGTTCTTC. It yields the protein CASSLRAGEAAYNEQFF.

The chain has TRBV19 and TRBJ1-2, with D unresolved. The ends were cut back, 6 bases at V and 6 bases at J, with 20 bases in the middle. CDR1 is LNHDA, CDR2 SQIVND, per germline (reference sequence). The CDR3 has 15 amino acids. CDR3 residues: CASRKVNGLRDGYTF. CDR3 nucleotides: TGTGCCAGTAGAAAGGTGAACGGACTGAGGGATGGCTACACCTTC.

V and J are TRBV2 and TRBJ2-7, with D tentatively TRBD1 (5 bases). Germline values: CDR1 SNHLY, CDR2 FYNNEI. CDR3 size: 12 residues. Trimming stripped 7 bases from V and 2 bases from J, with 9 bases between. The CDR3 spells CASTQGAYEQYF. The CDR3 DNA sequence: TGTGCCAGCACCCAGGGCGCCTACGAGCAGTACTTC. The full variable domain, completed using reference TRBV2 and TRBJ2-7, is EPEVTQTPSHQVTQMGQEVILRCVPISNHLYFYWYRQILGQKVEFLVSFYNNEISEKSEIFDDQFSVERPDGSNFTLKIRSTKLEDSAMYFCASTQGAYEQYFGPGTRLTVT.

The chain recombines TRBV25-1 with TRBJ2-3; D is possibly TRBD2 (7 bases). V gave up 8 bases and J gave up 0 bases, with 18 bases separating them. The CDR3 loop spans 16 amino acids. CDR1 MGHDK and CDR2 SYGVNS come from the germline V gene. The CDR3 DNA sequence: TGTGCCAGCGCTCGGGGGCTAGCGGCTAGCACAGATACGCAGTATTTT. Encoded protein: CASARGLAASTDTQYF. The whole variable domain, remainder taken from reference TRBV25-1 and TRBJ2-3, is EADIYQTPRYLVIGTGKKITLECSQTMGHDKMYWYQQDPGMELHLIHYSYGVNSTEKGDLSSESTVSRIRTEHFPLTLESARPSHTSQYLCASARGLAASTDTQYFGPGTRLTVL.

This clone was counted only a few times. This CDR3 reads CAISASRTDTQYF. CDR3 bases: TGTGCCATCAGTGCTAGTCGCACAGATACGCAGTATTTT. The chain employs TRBV10-3 and TRBJ2-3; D is unclear. This CDR3 has 13 amino acids. Trimming cost V 4 bases and J 1 base, with 6 bases left between them. Germline assignment: CDR1 ENHRY and CDR2 SYGVKD.

The chain joins TRBV5-6 to TRBJ2-7; possible D gene TRBD1, 6 bases. V lost 2 bases and J 0 bases, leaving 15 bases between the germline ends. This CDR3 is built from 16 residues. The V gene's germline CDR1 is SGHDT and CDR2 YYEEEE. CDR3 coding DNA: TGTGCCAGCAGCTTTACAGGGCGTTCGTTCTCCTACGAGCAGTACTTC. Its protein is CASSFTGRSFSYEQYF.